This T cell receptor beta chain was sequenced for a study of blood T cells in healthy people across ages. A word on this clonotype: What it recognizes is unknown.

Overall study findings and caveats: Long-lived and aged donors differed, with more naive CD4+ cells and higher diversity in the long-lived. Using unsorted PBMCs precluded a conclusive naive versus antigen-experienced comparison.

The germline CDR1 and CDR2 sequences are LGHDT and YNNKEL (reference sequence). V shed 4 bases and J shed 6 bases, with 7 bases lying between them. CDR3 size: 12 residues. Using a J-beta primer mix together with a sample-barcoded 5' primer, a second PCR was run for roughly 7 to 11 cycles. TCRdb redid the calling of the 5' RACE reads with MiXCR, one entry per CDR3 protein. The table lists approximately 800,000 distinct CDR3 sequences, about 55% of them singletons. Material: blood. The TCR sequence derives from a man at least 80 years old in good health. The rearrangement uses TRBV3-1 and TRBJ2-1; D remains ambiguous. DNA of the CDR3: TGTGCCAGCAGCCCTAGAACCAATGAGCAGTTCTTC. Translated, it gives CASSPRTNEQFF.